This TCR beta chain was identified in a study of shared clonotypes between healthy human individuals. Some clones are missing from TCRdb's copy, which holds only in-frame ones; the method was immunoSEQ multiplex PCR. This sample has approximately 740,000 clones, with about 74% found just once. This CDR3 is 17 amino acids long. Germline CDR1 is SGHDT and CDR2 is YYEEEE. V lost 3 bases, J lost 4 bases, and 22 bases lay in between. This clone was detected only a few times. The sequencing input was memory CD4+ T cells sorted from blood. Subset defined: CD45RA-negative fraction. This TCR was recovered from a woman aged 25-40 years in good health. The chain has TRBV5-6 and TRBJ1-2; maybe TRBD1 (5 bases). The CDR3 loop is CASSSGYGLFPSYGYTF. CDR3 DNA sequence: TGTGCCAGCAGCTCAGGGTATGGACTGTTCCCCTCCTATGGCTACACCTTC.